Below, 5 T cell receptor beta chains from the same sample are listed, as sequenced in a study of Ad26.COV2.S vaccination and SARS-CoV-2 variants. The treatment denotes: 15 to 20 received Ad26.COV2.S at low or high dose, single or two shots; 5 received placebo; per-sample allocation not given. The samples were gathered on day 63 after the first injection of vaccine or placebo. Clones were sequenced by immunoSEQ multiplex PCR, and TCRdb holds only the in-frame ones, with some missing. The table has 300,000 to 500,000 clones, 80% to 90% seen once. This specimen consisted of peripheral blood, obtained in a trial of Ad26.COV2.S vaccine versus placebo. Receptor source: a person aged 18-60 years who received the Ad26.COV2.S COVID-19 vaccine or a placebo.

This chain connects TRBV25-1 to TRBJ1-4; no clear D. CDR1 and CDR2 (germline): MGHDK, SYGVNS. The CDR3 extends over 15 amino acids. V lost 4 bases and J lost 3, with 12 bases in between. CDR3 protein: CASSGPFTANEKLFF. In nucleotides, the CDR3 is TGTGCCAGCAGTGGGCCGTTTACTGCTAATGAAAAACTGTTTTTT.

This rearrangement joins TRBV19 to TRBJ2-2, with a weak D call TRBD1 (6 bases). CDR3 length: 13 residues. V lost 9 bases and J lost 0, with 8 bases in between. CDR1 LNHDA and CDR2 SQIVND come from the germline V gene (reference sequence). The CDR3 coding sequence is TGTGCCAGCACAGGGACGAACACCGGGGAGCTGTTTTTT. Translation: CASTGTNTGELFF.

The CDR3 loop reads CASSFGPRSYEQYF. CDR3 coding DNA: TGTGCCAGCAGCTTTGGCCCCCGTTCCTACGAGCAGTACTTC. The V call is TRBV11-2, the J call TRBJ2-7; D unclear. Germline loops: CDR1 SGHAT, CDR2 FQNNGV. CDR3 size: 14 residues. V was cut by 3 bases and J by 1 base, with 10 bases left in between.

This clone occurred once. The CDR3, as DNA: TGTGCCAGCAGCTTAGTGGTGGGCTATGGCTACACCTTC. Protein: CASSLVVGYGYTF. The chain employs TRBV11-2 and TRBJ1-2; D unresolved. Germline V gives CDR1 SGHAT, CDR2 FQNNGV. Trimming left V 1 base short and J 4 bases short, with 7 bases between. The CDR3 has 13 amino acids.

The rearrangement uses TRBV5-4 and TRBJ2-4, with TRBD2 identical over 12 bases. This CDR3 has 15 amino acids. J was trimmed by 5 bases and V by 3 bases; bases with no gene match: 3. Germline V gives CDR1 SGHNT, CDR2 YYREEE (reference sequence). The CDR3 nucleotides read TGTGCCAGCAGCTACCGACTAGCGGGAGAAAACATTCAGTACTTC. This sequence encodes CASSYRLAGENIQYF.